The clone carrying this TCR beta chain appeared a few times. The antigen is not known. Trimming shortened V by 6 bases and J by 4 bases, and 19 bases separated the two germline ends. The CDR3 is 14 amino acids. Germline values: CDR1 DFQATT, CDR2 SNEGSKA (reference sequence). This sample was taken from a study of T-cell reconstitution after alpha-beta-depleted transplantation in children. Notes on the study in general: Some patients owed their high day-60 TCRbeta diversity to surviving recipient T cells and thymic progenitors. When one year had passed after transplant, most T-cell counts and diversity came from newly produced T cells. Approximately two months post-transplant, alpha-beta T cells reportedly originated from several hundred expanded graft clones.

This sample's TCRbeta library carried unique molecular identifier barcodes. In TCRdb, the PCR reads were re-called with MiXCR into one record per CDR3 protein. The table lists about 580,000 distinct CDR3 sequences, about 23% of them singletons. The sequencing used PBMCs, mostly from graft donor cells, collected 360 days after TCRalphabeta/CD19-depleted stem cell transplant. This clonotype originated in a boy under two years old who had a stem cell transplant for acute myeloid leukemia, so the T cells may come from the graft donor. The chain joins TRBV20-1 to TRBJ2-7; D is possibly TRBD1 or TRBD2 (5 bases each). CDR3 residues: CSAPSRGSGYEQYV. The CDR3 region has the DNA TGCAGTGCCCCCTCCCGGGGCAGTGGGTACGAGCAGTACGTC.